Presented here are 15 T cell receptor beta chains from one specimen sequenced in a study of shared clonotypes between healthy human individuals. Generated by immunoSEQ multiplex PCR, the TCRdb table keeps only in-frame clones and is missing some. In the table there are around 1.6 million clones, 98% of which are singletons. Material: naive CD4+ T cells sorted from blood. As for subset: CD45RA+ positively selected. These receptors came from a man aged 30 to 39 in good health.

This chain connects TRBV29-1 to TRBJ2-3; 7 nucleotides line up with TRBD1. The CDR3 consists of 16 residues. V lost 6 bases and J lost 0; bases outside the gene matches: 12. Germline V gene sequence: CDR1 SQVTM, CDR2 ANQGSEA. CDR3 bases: TGCAGCGTCGATAAACAGGGGCTTACTAGCACAGATACGCAGTATTTT. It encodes CSVDKQGLTSTDTQYF.

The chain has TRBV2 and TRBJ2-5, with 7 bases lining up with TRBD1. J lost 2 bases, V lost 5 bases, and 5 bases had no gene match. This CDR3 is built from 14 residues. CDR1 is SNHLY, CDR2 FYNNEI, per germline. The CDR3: CASSPTGQQETQYF. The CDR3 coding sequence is TGTGCCAGCAGTCCGACGGGACAGCAAGAGACCCAGTACTTC.

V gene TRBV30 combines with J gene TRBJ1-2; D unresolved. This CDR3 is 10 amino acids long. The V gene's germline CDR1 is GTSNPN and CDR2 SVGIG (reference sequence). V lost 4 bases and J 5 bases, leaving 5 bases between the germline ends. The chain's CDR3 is CAWKAYGYTF. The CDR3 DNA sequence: TGTGCCTGGAAAGCTTATGGCTACACCTTC.

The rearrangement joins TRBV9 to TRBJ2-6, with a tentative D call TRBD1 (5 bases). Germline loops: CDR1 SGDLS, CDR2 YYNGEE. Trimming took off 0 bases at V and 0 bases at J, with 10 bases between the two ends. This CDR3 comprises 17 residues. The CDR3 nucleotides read TGTGCCAGCAGCGTAGCTGGACAAAGCTCTGGGGCCAACGTCCTGACTTTC. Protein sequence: CASSVAGQSSGANVLTF.

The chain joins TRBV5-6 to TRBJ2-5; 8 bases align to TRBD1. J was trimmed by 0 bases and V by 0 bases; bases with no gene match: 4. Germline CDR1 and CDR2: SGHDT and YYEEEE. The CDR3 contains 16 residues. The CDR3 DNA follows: TGTGCCAGCAGCTTGGCCGGACAGGGTAACCAAGAGACCCAGTACTTC. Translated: CASSLAGQGNQETQYF.

The CDR3 sequence is CASSLGLGIYEQYF. CDR3 bases: TGTGCCAGCAGTCTAGGACTCGGGATCTACGAGCAGTACTTC. This chain links TRBV6-1 with TRBJ2-7; D may be TRBD2 (5 bases). Germline loops: CDR1 MNHNS, CDR2 SASEGT. With 5 bases removed from V and 3 bases from J, the gap between germline ends came to 14 bases. There are 14 residues in the CDR3.

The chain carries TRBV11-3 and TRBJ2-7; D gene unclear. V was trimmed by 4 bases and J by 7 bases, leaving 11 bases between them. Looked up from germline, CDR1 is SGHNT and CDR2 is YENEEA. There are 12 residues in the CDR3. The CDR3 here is CASSSPLGEQYF. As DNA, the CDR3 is TGTGCCAGCAGCTCCCCTCTAGGAGAGCAGTACTTC. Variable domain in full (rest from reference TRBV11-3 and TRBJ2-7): EAGVVQSPRYKIIEKKQPVAFWCNPISGHNTLYWYLQNLGQGPELLIRYENEEAVDDSQLPKDRFSAERLKGVDSTLKIQPAELGDSAVYLCASSSPLGEQYFGPGTRLTVT.

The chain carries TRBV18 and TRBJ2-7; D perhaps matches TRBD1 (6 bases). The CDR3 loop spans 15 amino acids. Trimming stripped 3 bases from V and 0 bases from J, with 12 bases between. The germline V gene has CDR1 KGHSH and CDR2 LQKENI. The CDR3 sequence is CASSPKTGYSYEQYF. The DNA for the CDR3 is TGTGCCAGCTCACCTAAGACAGGTTACTCCTACGAGCAGTACTTC.

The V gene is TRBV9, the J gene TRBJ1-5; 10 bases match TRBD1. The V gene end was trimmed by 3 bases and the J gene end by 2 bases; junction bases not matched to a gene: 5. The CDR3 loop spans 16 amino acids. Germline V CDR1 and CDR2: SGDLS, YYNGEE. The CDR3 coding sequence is TGTGCCAGCAGCGCCGGGGACAGGGGCGGCAATCAGCCCCAGCATTTT. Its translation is CASSAGDRGGNQPQHF. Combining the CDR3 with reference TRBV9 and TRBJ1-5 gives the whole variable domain DSGVTQTPKHLITATGQRVTLRCSPRSGDLSVYWYQQSLDQGLQFLIQYYNGEERAKGNILERFSAQQFPDLHSELNLSSLELGDSALYFCASSAGDRGGNQPQHFGDGTRLSIL.

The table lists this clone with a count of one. Here the CDR3 reads CSFSATGANVLTF. Written as DNA, the CDR3 is TGCAGCTTCTCAGCTACAGGGGCCAACGTCCTGACTTTC. This chain uses TRBV29-1 with TRBJ2-6; D gene unclear. The CDR3 length is 13 residues. V was clipped by 8 bases and J by 4 bases, with 12 bases between them. Germline assignment: CDR1 SQVTM and CDR2 ANQGSEA.

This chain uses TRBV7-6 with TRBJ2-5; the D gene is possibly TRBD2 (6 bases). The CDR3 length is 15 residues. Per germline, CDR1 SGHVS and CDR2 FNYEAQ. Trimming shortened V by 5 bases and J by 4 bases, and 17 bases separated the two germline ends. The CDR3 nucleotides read TGTGCCAGCAGCAATCCGTGGGGGGAGGTAGAGACCCAGTACTTC. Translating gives CASSNPWGEVETQYF.

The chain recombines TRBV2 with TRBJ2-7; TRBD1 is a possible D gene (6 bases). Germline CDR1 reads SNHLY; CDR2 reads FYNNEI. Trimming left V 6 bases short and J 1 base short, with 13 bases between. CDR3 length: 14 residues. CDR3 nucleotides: TGTGCCAGCAGCCGGGACACGGGTTCCTACGAGCAGTACTTC. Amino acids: CASSRDTGSYEQYF.

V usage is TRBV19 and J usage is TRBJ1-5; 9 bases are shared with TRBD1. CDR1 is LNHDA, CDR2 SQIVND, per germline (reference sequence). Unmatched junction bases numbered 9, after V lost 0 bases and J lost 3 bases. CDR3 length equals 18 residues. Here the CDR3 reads CASSIDSPGTGTNQPQHF. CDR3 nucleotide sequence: TGTGCCAGTAGTATAGATTCCCCCGGGACAGGGACCAATCAGCCCCAGCATTTT.

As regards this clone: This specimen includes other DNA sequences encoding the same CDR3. CDR3: CASSSGQGSDTQYF. The CDR3 DNA reads as TGTGCCAGCAGCTCCGGACAGGGGTCAGATACGCAGTATTTT. The chain uses TRBV11-3 and TRBJ2-3; 9 bases map to TRBD1. The V gene's germline CDR1 is SGHNT and CDR2 YENEEA. V lost 4 bases, J lost 4 bases, and 3 bases stayed unmatched. The CDR3 runs 14 residues.

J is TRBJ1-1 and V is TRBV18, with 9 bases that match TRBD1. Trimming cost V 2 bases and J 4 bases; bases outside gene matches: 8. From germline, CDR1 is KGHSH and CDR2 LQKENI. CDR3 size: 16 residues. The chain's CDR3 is CASSPKLTGGATEAFF. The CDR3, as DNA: TGTGCCAGCTCACCAAAACTGACAGGGGGGGCCACTGAAGCTTTCTTT.